This TCR beta chain emerged from a study of blood T cell repertoires in COVID-19. The overall study: Italy, Spain and the United States were the sources of the convalescent and acute COVID-19 samples. Nucleic acid was either cDNA or gDNA, and it came from T cells, B-cell-depleted T cells, or PBMCs.

Authors' data handling: The assay estimated nucleated cells by amplifying reference gene primers. Profiled with immunoSEQ multiplex PCR; TCRdb holds only in-frame clones, not every one. V and J calls and clone size are given by that table; D and trimming were obtained from the DNA. The table has approximately 100,000 clones, approximately 89% seen once; the top ten hold about 15%. This clone was recorded once. Trimming pared 3 bases from V and 4 bases from J, leaving 7 bases between. The CDR3 length is 12 residues. CDR1 and CDR2 (germline): LGHDT, YNNKEL (reference sequence). This TCR was sampled from an elderly woman in a cohort sampled during active COVID-19. The chain combines TRBV3-1 (or the pseudogene TRBV3-2) with TRBJ2-7, with D unclear. Sequencing was performed on peripheral blood. In DNA, the CDR3 is TGTGCCAGCAGCCAGATGGAGTACGAGCAGTACTTC. This encodes CASSQMEYEQYF.